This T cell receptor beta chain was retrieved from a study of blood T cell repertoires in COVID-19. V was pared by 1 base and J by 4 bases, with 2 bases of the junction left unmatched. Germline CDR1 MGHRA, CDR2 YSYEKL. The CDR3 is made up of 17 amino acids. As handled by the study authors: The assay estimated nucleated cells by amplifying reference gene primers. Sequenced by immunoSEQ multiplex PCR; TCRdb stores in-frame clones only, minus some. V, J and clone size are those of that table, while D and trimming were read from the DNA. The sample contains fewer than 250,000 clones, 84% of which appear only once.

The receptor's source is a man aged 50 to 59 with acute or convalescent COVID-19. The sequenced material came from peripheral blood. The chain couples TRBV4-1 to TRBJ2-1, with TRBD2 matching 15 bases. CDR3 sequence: CASSQGTSGGVYNEQFF. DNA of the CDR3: TGCGCCAGCAGCCAAGGGACTAGCGGGGGGGTATACAATGAGCAGTTCTTC.